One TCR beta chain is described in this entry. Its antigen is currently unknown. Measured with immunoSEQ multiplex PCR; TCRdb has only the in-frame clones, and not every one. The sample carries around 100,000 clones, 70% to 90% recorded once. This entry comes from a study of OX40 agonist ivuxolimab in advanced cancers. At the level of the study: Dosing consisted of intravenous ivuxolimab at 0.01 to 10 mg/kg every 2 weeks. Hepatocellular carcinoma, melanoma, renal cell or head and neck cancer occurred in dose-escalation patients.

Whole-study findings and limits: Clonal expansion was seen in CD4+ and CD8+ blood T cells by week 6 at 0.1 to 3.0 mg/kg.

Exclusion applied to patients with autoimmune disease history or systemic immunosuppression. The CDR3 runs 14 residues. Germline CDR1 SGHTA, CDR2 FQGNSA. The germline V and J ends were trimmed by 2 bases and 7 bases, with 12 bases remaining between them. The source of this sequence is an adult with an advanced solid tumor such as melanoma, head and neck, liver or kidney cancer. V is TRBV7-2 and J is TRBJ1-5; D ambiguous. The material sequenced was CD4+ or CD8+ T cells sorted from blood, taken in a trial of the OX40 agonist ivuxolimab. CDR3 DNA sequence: TGTGCCAGCAGCTTACGGCAGGATAAACAGCCCCAGCATTTT. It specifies CASSLRQDKQPQHF. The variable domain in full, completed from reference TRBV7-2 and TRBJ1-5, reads GAGVSQSPSNKVTEKGKDVELRCDPISGHTALYWYRQSLGQGLEFLIYFQGNSAPDKSGLPSDRFSAERTGGSVSTLTIQRTQQEDSAVYLCASSLRQDKQPQHFGDGTRLSIL.